Shown below are 24 T cell receptor beta chains from a single sample sequenced in a study of shared clonotypes between healthy human individuals. The protocol was immunoSEQ multiplex PCR, while the TCRdb copy is restricted to in-frame clones and leaves out a portion. The sample yields 1,400,000 or so clones, 98% to 99% seen once. The sample was naive CD4+ T cells sorted from blood. The subset denotes: CD45RA+ positively selected. These receptors were collected from a man aged 25 to 40 in good health.

The V call is TRBV18, the J call TRBJ2-3; no definite D call. V shed 0 bases and J shed 0 bases, with 4 bases lying between them. The germline V gene encodes CDR1 KGHSH and CDR2 LQKENI. The CDR3 has 14 amino acids. The chain's CDR3 is CASSPPTSTDTQYF. CDR3 nucleotides: TGTGCCAGCTCACCACCGACTAGCACAGATACGCAGTATTTT.

This clone appeared a single time. The sample carries other DNA sequences with the same CDR3. The chain recombines TRBV28 with TRBJ1-5; D might be TRBD1 (5 bases). The germline V gene has CDR1 MDHEN and CDR2 SYDVKM. The CDR3 is made up of 15 amino acids. V gave up 7 bases and J gave up 4 bases, with 17 bases separating them. CDR3 sequence reads: CASTPPGTGNQPQHF. CDR3 nucleotides: TGTGCCAGCACACCCCCCGGGACTGGGAATCAGCCCCAGCATTTT.

V is TRBV27 and J is TRBJ1-2; 8 bases map to TRBD1. Germline assignment: CDR1 MNHEY and CDR2 SMNVEV (reference sequence). The CDR3 is made up of 16 amino acids. The junction had 7 bases not matched to a gene; V was cut back by 3 bases and J by 1 base. CDR3 loop: CASSFGQGAYNYGYTF. The CDR3 DNA is TGTGCCAGCAGTTTTGGTCAGGGGGCTTATAACTATGGCTACACCTTC.

This clone showed up just once. The CDR3 DNA follows: TGTGCCAGCAAACCTTCTAGCGGGAGGTGCAATGAGCAGTTCTTC. It is translated as CASKPSSGRCNEQFF. This chain links TRBV21-1 with TRBJ2-1; the DNA was not compared with TRBD2, the D call given in the table. TRBV21-1 is classified as a pseudogene. The CDR3 runs to 15 residues.

The J gene is TRBJ2-3, the V gene TRBV6-1; D unclear. V lost 6 bases and J 1 base, leaving 8 bases between the germline ends. There are 13 residues in the CDR3. In germline, CDR1 is MNHNS, CDR2 SASEGT. CDR3 protein: CASRKGGTDTQYF. CDR3 in DNA: TGTGCCAGCAGAAAAGGAGGCACAGATACGCAGTATTTT.

Turning to this clone: Other DNA sequences in the same sample also yield this CDR3. The V gene is TRBV5-4, the J gene TRBJ2-5, with 11 bases identical to TRBD2. The V gene end was trimmed by 0 bases and the J gene end by 5 bases; junction bases not matched to a gene: 0. The CDR3 sequence is 14 residues long. Germline CDR1 and CDR2: SGHNT and YYREEE (reference sequence). The CDR3 coding sequence is TGTGCCAGCAGCTTGGGACTAGCGGGGGAGACCCAGTACTTC. It is translated as CASSLGLAGETQYF. Full variable domain (missing parts from reference TRBV5-4 and TRBJ2-5): ETGVTQSPTHLIKTRGQQVTLRCSSQSGHNTVSWYQQALGQGPQFIFQYYREEENGRGNFPPRFSGLQFPNYSSELNVNALELDDSALYLCASSLGLAGETQYFGPGTRLLVL.

The V gene is TRBV5-4, the J gene TRBJ1-2; tentative D call: TRBD1 (5 bases). The CDR3 totals 14 residues. The germline V and J ends were trimmed by 4 bases and 7 bases, with 17 bases remaining between them. Germline CDR1 reads SGHNT; CDR2 reads YYREEE (reference sequence). The CDR3 DNA reads as TGTGCCAGCAGCGGGGACTTAATGGAGAGTGGCTACACCTTC. Its protein product is CASSGDLMESGYTF.

This rearrangement joins TRBV5-1 to TRBJ2-4; the D gene could be TRBD1 or TRBD2 (5 bases each). The germline CDR1 and CDR2 sequences are SGHRS and YFSETQ. The CDR3 covers 13 residues. Trimming pared 0 bases from V and 8 bases from J, leaving 9 bases between. As DNA, the CDR3 is TGCGCCAGCAGCTTGGGGCAGGGAGACATTCAGTACTTC. Translating gives CASSLGQGDIQYF.

The V gene is TRBV13, the J gene TRBJ2-1; 12 positions agree with TRBD2. V was clipped by 6 bases and J by 3 bases; unmatched bases: 12. The length of the CDR3 is 18 residues. Germline V gene sequence: CDR1 PRHDT, CDR2 FYEKMQ (reference sequence). In DNA, the CDR3 is TGTGCCAGCAGTTATAGTCCCGGACTAGCGGGATACTACAATGAGCAGTTCTTC. This sequence encodes CASSYSPGLAGYYNEQFF.

CDR3 nucleotide sequence: TGCGCCAGCAGCTTGAACTTCCTCACAGATACGCAGTATTTT. It specifies CASSLNFLTDTQYF. The chain uses TRBV5-1 and TRBJ2-3, with D unclear. CDR1 is SGHRS, CDR2 YFSETQ, per germline. CDR3 size: 14 residues. Trimming took off 1 base at V and 2 bases at J, with 8 bases between the two ends. Full variable domain (missing parts from reference TRBV5-1 and TRBJ2-3): KAGVTQTPRYLIKTRGQQVTLSCSPISGHRSVSWYQQTPGQGLQFLFEYFSETQRNKGNFPGRFSGRQFSNSRSEMNVSTLELGDSALYLCASSLNFLTDTQYFGPGTRLTVL.

V usage is TRBV10-1 and J usage is TRBJ2-3; D is undetermined. Trimming cost V 6 bases and J 6 bases, with 10 bases left between them. This CDR3 contains 12 residues. CDR1 WNHNN and CDR2 SYGVQD come from the germline V gene (reference sequence). CDR3 DNA sequence: TGCGCCAGCAGCTCTCAGGCGGATACGCAGTATTTT. Translation: CASSSQADTQYF.

Only one count was recorded for this clone. The sample carries other DNA sequences with the same CDR3. V is TRBV20-1 and J is TRBJ1-1; D call uncertain. CDR1 is DFQATT and CDR2 is SNEGSKA in the germline V gene (reference sequence). The germline V and J ends were trimmed by 5 bases and 2 bases, with 6 bases remaining between them. The CDR3 loop spans 11 amino acids. Here the CDR3 DNA reads TGCAGTGCTCAAGGTAACACTGAAGCTTTCTTT. Protein product: CSAQGNTEAFF.

The genes are TRBV19 and TRBJ2-1, with 7 bases that match TRBD1. Per the germline V gene, CDR1 is LNHDA and CDR2 is SQIVND (reference sequence). CDR3 length: 17 amino acids. The V segment lost 2 bases and the J segment 1 base; nucleotides outside the gene matches: 8. The CDR3 spells CASSIPPGQSSYNEQFF. CDR3 nucleotides: TGTGCCAGTAGTATACCCCCGGGACAGTCATCCTACAATGAGCAGTTCTTC.

The CDR3 reads CASSRDRPSDEQYF. The CDR3 DNA reads TGTGCCAGCTCACGTGACAGGCCATCCGACGAGCAGTACTTC. The rearrangement uses TRBV18 and TRBJ2-7; a weak D match, TRBD1 (6 bases). The CDR3 length is 14 residues. V lost 4 bases, J lost 5 bases, and 15 bases lay in between. Germline assignment: CDR1 KGHSH and CDR2 LQKENI.

The chain has TRBV6-1 and TRBJ1-3; D call uncertain. This CDR3 comprises 12 residues. Germline CDR1 reads MNHNS; CDR2 reads SASEGT. Trimming pared 10 bases from V and 0 bases from J, leaving 7 bases between. CDR3 bases: TGTGCCACCCGGTTCTCTGGAAACACCATATATTTT. Residues: CATRFSGNTIYF.

This clone was picked up one time. The chain uses TRBV7-9 and TRBJ2-1; TRBD2 agrees at 9 bases. The CDR3 loop spans 14 amino acids. The germline V gene encodes CDR1 SEHNR and CDR2 FQNEAQ (reference sequence). Losses at the gene ends were 8 bases for V and 9 bases for J; bases not matched to a gene: 11. The DNA of the CDR3 is TGTGCCAGCGCCCTCGTAGCGGGAGAGGCTGAGCAGTTCTTC. It encodes CASALVAGEAEQFF.

This sequence joins TRBV29-1 and TRBJ2-5; D unclear. The CDR3 covers 10 residues. V was pared by 4 bases and J by 11 bases, with 11 bases between. Germline V gives CDR1 SQVTM, CDR2 ANQGSEA. The CDR3 DNA reads as TGCAGCGTTGTGATTGGGGTTCAGTACTTC. This encodes CSVVIGVQYF.

The rearrangement uses TRBV5-1 and TRBJ2-7, with D unresolved. Between the trimmed V and J ends, which lost 1 base and 2 bases, there was a span of 19 bases. CDR3 length: 17 amino acids. In germline, CDR1 is SGHRS, CDR2 YFSETQ. CDR3 sequence (DNA): TGCGCCAGCAGCTTGTCACAGTCCTACCGATTAGCCTACGAGCAGTACTTC. Translating it yields CASSLSQSYRLAYEQYF.

The V gene is TRBV5-6, the J gene TRBJ2-7, with D possibly being TRBD1 (6 bases). The V gene lost 3 bases and the J gene lost 0 bases, with 13 bases spanning the gap. Germline CDR1 and CDR2: SGHDT and YYEEEE. The CDR3 has 15 amino acids. The CDR3 DNA reads TGTGCCAGCAGCTCAGACACGGACAGCTCCTACGAGCAGTACTTC. Translation gives CASSSDTDSSYEQYF.

The V gene is TRBV7-6, the J gene TRBJ1-5; 7 bases match TRBD1. CDR1 SGHVS and CDR2 FNYEAQ come from the germline V gene. CDR3 length: 16 residues. V was clipped by 5 bases and J by 5 bases; unmatched bases: 12. The DNA of the CDR3 is TGTGCCAGCAGCCCATTCCCCCACAGGGGCGATCAGCCCCAGCATTTT. Its translation is CASSPFPHRGDQPQHF.

The chain employs TRBV18 and TRBJ2-3; a weak D match, TRBD2 (6 bases). Per the germline V gene, CDR1 is KGHSH and CDR2 is LQKENI. This CDR3 has 16 residues. Trimming stripped 2 bases from V and 1 base from J, with 13 bases between. The DNA of the CDR3 is TGTGCCAGCTCACCAAATACGGGAGTGGGCACAGATACGCAGTATTTT. It codes for CASSPNTGVGTDTQYF.

This chain connects TRBV15 to TRBJ2-5, with no clear D. CDR1 and CDR2 (germline): LNHNV, YYDKDF (reference sequence). The V end was cut by 0 bases, the J end by 4 bases, with 6 bases between. There are 13 residues in the CDR3. This CDR3 reads CATSRDFRETQYF. The CDR3, as DNA: TGTGCCACCAGCAGAGATTTTCGAGAGACCCAGTACTTC.

The sample holds a few counts of this clone. This chain joins TRBV18 and TRBJ2-3; D not resolved. Germline CDR1 and CDR2: KGHSH and LQKENI. The CDR3 totals 13 residues. V lost 4 bases, J lost 0 bases, and 5 bases lay in between. CDR3 sequence: CASSQGSTDTQYF. The CDR3 region has the DNA TGTGCCAGCTCACAGGGTAGCACAGATACGCAGTATTTT.

This clone was picked up one time. This chain uses TRBV6-6 with TRBJ1-1; TRBD1 aligns across 9 bases. The CDR3 spans 13 residues. Trimming at V came to 6 bases and at J to 3 bases, leaving 2 bases not matched to a gene. Per germline, CDR1 MNHNY and CDR2 SVGAGI (reference sequence). CDR3 protein: CASSRDRDTEAFF. CDR3 coding DNA: TGTGCCAGCAGCCGGGACAGGGACACTGAAGCTTTCTTT.